This is a list of T cell receptor beta chains from one sample in a study of Graves' ophthalmopathy and Graves' hyperthyroidism. One entry per CDR3 protein results from TCRdb running MiXCR on the multiplex PCR reads. The sample yields about 620,000 distinct CDR3 sequences, about 20% seen once. The sample taken for sequencing was peripheral blood. All receptors come from a woman aged 18-29 years with stable Graves' hyperthyroidism. Some clones in this sample may be carry-over from other donors' samples. CDR3s include the opening cysteine and the closing phenylalanine or tryptophan. The D gene is left open where the match is weak. Rows may omit the clone size; those that give it use once, few, many or a size class.

d_gene | abundance | j_gene | v_gene | CDR3aa | CDR3nt
NA | many | TRBJ2-2 | TRBV7-6 | CASRTYTGELFF | TGTGCCAGCAGAACCTACACCGGGGAGCTGTTTTTT
NA | many | TRBJ2-2 | TRBV11-2 | CASSFANTGELFF | TGTGCCAGCAGCTTCGCCAACACCGGGGAGCTGTTTTTT
NA | many | TRBJ2-4 | TRBV2 | CASTVDGKNIQYF | TGTGCCAGCACTGTGGACGGGAAAAACATTCAGTACTTC
TRBD2 | many | TRBJ2-4 | TRBV4-1 | CASSAGGLAKNIQYF | TGCGCCAGCAGCGCGGGGGGGCTAGCCAAAAACATTCAGTACTTC
TRBD1 | few | TRBJ1-2 | TRBV18 | CASSPRGQGSISYGYTF | TGTGCCAGCTCACCTAGGGGACAGGGGTCTATTTCCTATGGCTACACCTTC
NA | many | TRBJ1-3 | TRBV14 | CASSQAISYSGNTIYF | TGTGCCAGCAGCCAAGCTATCTCCTACTCTGGAAACACCATATATTTT
NA | many | TRBJ1-1 | TRBV2 | CASRQNGQFGEAFF | TGTGCCAGCAGACAGAACGGACAGTTTGGTGAAGCTTTCTTT
NA | many | TRBJ1-3 | TRBV2 | CASSAQGSGNTIYF | TGTGCCAGCAGTGCGCAGGGTTCGGGAAACACCATATATTTT
NA | NA | TRBJ1-2 | TRBV30 | CAWINHRRGYGYTF | TGTGCCTGGATAAATCACAGGAGGGGCTATGGCTACACCTTC
NA | few | TRBJ2-2 | TRBV20-1 | CSARDLANTGELFF | TGCAGTGCCCGGGACCTCGCGAACACCGGGGAGCTGTTTTTT
NA | many | TRBJ2-5 | TRBV20-1 | CSARDGQGRTQYF | TGCAGTGCTAGAGATGGGCAGGGCCGGACCCAGTACTTC
NA | few | TRBJ1-1 | TRBV29-1 | CSVDRDEAFF | TGCAGCGTTGACCGAGATGAAGCTTTCTTT
NA | NA | TRBJ1-1 | TRBV7-9 | CASSPRGAKTTEAFF | TGTGCCAGCAGCCCCCGGGGGGCGAAGACCACTGAAGCTTTCTTT
TRBD1 | many | TRBJ2-5 | TRBV29-1 | CSGQGVVETQYF | TGCAGCGGACAGGGGGTGGTGGAGACCCAGTACTTC
NA | once | TRBJ1-2 | TRBV6-1 | CAISFRGGYTF | TGTGCCATATCGTTCAGGGGTGGCTACACCTTC
TRBD1 | NA | TRBJ2-7 | TRBV28 | CASRERNPGQTYEQYF | TGTGCCAGCCGAGAGCGGAATCCGGGACAGACCTACGAGCAGTACTTC
NA | many | TRBJ1-1 | TRBV2 | CASSEAGEVGEAFF | TGTGCCAGCAGTGAGGCGGGGGAAGTAGGAGAAGCTTTCTTT
NA | NA | TRBJ1-1 | TRBV2 | CASIYGRHDNTEAFF | TGTGCCAGCATCTACGGCCGGCACGATAACACTGAAGCTTTCTTT
NA | NA | TRBJ2-7 | TRBV6-1 | CASRIDIHYEQYF | TGTGCCAGCAGAATCGACATTCACTACGAGCAGTACTTC
TRBD2 | many | TRBJ2-3 | TRBV6-1 | CASSPGLAGNTDTQYF | TGTGCCAGCAGTCCGGGACTAGCGGGGAACACAGATACGCAGTATTTT
TRBD1 | NA | TRBJ1-2 | TRBV6-1 | CASTLLGQGALYGYTF | TGTGCCAGCACCCTATTGGGACAGGGGGCACTCTATGGCTACACCTTC
NA | many | TRBJ2-5 | TRBV12-3/TRBV12-4 | CASSPGGRETQYF | TGTGCCAGCAGTCCAGGAGGAAGGGAGACCCAGTACTTC
NA | many | TRBJ1-1 | TRBV7-2 | CASSPNAGYTEAFF | TGTGCCAGCAGCCCGAACGCAGGGTACACTGAAGCTTTCTTT
NA | NA | TRBJ1-2 | TRBV9 | CASSQTTGPYNYGYTF | TGTGCCAGCAGCCAAACTACGGGACCCTATAACTATGGCTACACCTTC
TRBD1 | NA | TRBJ1-1 | TRBV11-2 | CASSSIRGSVGRHEAFF | TGTGCCAGCAGCTCTATCAGGGGGTCCGTGGGACGACATGAAGCTTTCTTT
NA | NA | TRBJ1-1 | TRBV11-1 | CASSLPPSELNTEAFF | TGTGCCAGCAGCTTACCCCCTTCAGAACTGAACACTGAAGCTTTCTTT
TRBD1 | many | TRBJ1-5 | TRBV24-1 | CATSATGGVRQPQHF | TGTGCCACCAGTGCTACAGGGGGAGTTCGGCAGCCCCAGCATTTT
NA | NA | TRBJ2-7 | TRBV12-3/TRBV12-4 | CASSLIRGGSWEQYF | TGTGCCAGCAGTTTGATTAGGGGCGGGTCTTGGGAGCAGTACTTC
NA | many | TRBJ2-5 | TRBV4-2 | CASSLDPQLNPETQYF | TGTGCCAGCAGCCTCGACCCTCAACTGAATCCGGAGACCCAGTACTTC
NA | many | TRBJ1-6 | TRBV30 | CATRISVSYNSPLHF | TGTGCCACGAGGATCAGCGTCTCCTATAATTCACCCCTCCACTTT
TRBD1 | few | TRBJ2-7 | TRBV7-8 | CASSILTGGAREQYF | TGTGCCAGCAGCATACTGACAGGGGGTGCTAGGGAGCAGTACTTC
NA | once | TRBJ2-5 | TRBV20-1 | CSAESAEGETQYF | TGCAGTGCGGAGTCGGCGGAGGGAGAGACCCAGTACTTC
NA | many | TRBJ2-7 | TRBV20-1 | CSARDTGQGWEQYF | TGCAGTGCTAGAGATACGGGTCAGGGGTGGGAGCAGTACTTC
NA | many | TRBJ1-3 | TRBV6-1 | CASKEDPFAGNTIYF | TGTGCCAGCAAAGAAGACCCCTTCGCAGGAAACACCATATATTTT
TRBD1 | many | TRBJ1-2 | TRBV5-1 | CASSSGQAGSGGYTF | TGCGCCAGCAGTTCCGGACAGGCGGGTAGTGGTGGCTACACCTTC
NA | many | TRBJ2-7 | TRBV18 | CASSPGRSSYEQYF | TGTGCCAGCAGTCCGGGACGGTCTTCCTACGAGCAGTACTTC
NA | NA | TRBJ2-7 | TRBV6-4 | CASSYAQGGYHEQYF | TGTGCCAGCAGTTACGCCCAGGGGGGCTACCACGAGCAGTACTTC
NA | NA | TRBJ1-1 | TRBV3-1 | CASSQEEGLRTEAFF | TGTGCCAGCAGCCAAGAGGAGGGGTTGAGGACTGAAGCTTTCTTT